A single sample is the source of the 14 T cell receptor beta chains below, sequenced in a study of blood T cell repertoires in COVID-19. The method was immunoSEQ multiplex PCR; TCRdb's version includes in-frame clones alone and lacks a portion of them. Of around 28,000 clones listed, 89% are singletons. Sequenced material: peripheral blood. These receptors originate from a human donor with acute or convalescent COVID-19. The donor label of this sample is uncertain.

CDR3 region: CASSFRLGMNTEAFF. The CDR3 DNA reads TGTGCCAGCAGCTTCCGTCTTGGCATGAACACTGAAGCTTTCTTT. The chain is built from TRBV7-2 and TRBJ1-1; no reliable D call. Germline V gives CDR1 SGHTA, CDR2 FQGNSA. V lost 3 bases to trimming and J lost 0 bases, with 11 bases between them. This CDR3 is built from 15 residues.

The CDR3: CASSLGTYYGYTF. The CDR3 nucleotides read TGTGCCAGCAGCTTAGGGACATATTATGGCTACACCTTC. This chain connects TRBV13 to TRBJ1-2; D unclear. Trimming removed 0 bases from V and 5 bases from J, with 7 bases in between. This CDR3 has 13 amino acids. CDR1 is PRHDT, CDR2 FYEKMQ, per germline (reference sequence). The complete variable domain, with remaining parts taken from reference TRBV13 and TRBJ1-2, reads AAGVIQSPRHLIKEKRETATLKCYPIPRHDTVYWYQQGPGQDPQFLISFYEKMQSDKGSIPDRFSAQQFSDYHSELNMSSLELGDSALYFCASSLGTYYGYTFGSGTRLTVV.

V and J are TRBV24-1 and TRBJ2-3; no clear D gene. Trimming left V 1 base short and J 8 bases short, with 6 bases between. This CDR3 is built from 12 residues. Germline assignment: CDR1 KGHDR and CDR2 SFDVKD. CDR3 nucleotides: TGTGCCACCAGTGATTTAGCATCTACGCAGTATTTT. Protein product: CATSDLASTQYF.

The chain combines TRBV14 with TRBJ1-1; perhaps TRBD1 as D (5 bases). CDR3 length equals 14 residues. In germline, CDR1 is SGHDN, CDR2 FVKESK. Trimming cost V 5 bases and J 4 bases, with 14 bases left between them. Here the CDR3 DNA reads TGTGCCAGCAGCTTACAGGAAGGGATCACTGAAGCTTTCTTT. Its protein product is CASSLQEGITEAFF.

The V call is TRBV5-1, the J call TRBJ2-1, with 7 bases lining up with TRBD1. The CDR3 is made up of 15 amino acids. Trimming took 0 bases from V and 8 from J; bases not matched to a gene: 8. Germline CDR1 reads SGHRS; CDR2 reads YFSETQ. This CDR3 reads CASSLGRQGLDEQFF. The DNA for the CDR3 is TGCGCCAGCAGCTTGGGCCGACAGGGTTTGGATGAGCAGTTCTTC.

The chain joins TRBV29-1 to TRBJ2-3; 7 nucleotides agree with TRBD2. J lost 0 bases, V lost 3 bases, and 0 bases had no gene match. Per germline, CDR1 SQVTM and CDR2 ANQGSEA. The CDR3 runs 13 residues. The CDR3 sequence: CSVEGGSTDTQYF. As DNA, the CDR3 is TGCAGCGTTGAGGGAGGGAGCACAGATACGCAGTATTTT.

V is TRBV5-1 and J is TRBJ1-1; maybe TRBD1 (5 bases). Looked up from germline, CDR1 is SGHRS and CDR2 is YFSETQ. The CDR3 extends over 14 amino acids. Between the trimmed V and J ends, which lost 0 bases and 5 bases, there was a span of 11 bases. CDR3: CASSLAGGGTEAFF. The DNA for the CDR3 is TGCGCCAGCAGCTTGGCCGGGGGTGGGACTGAAGCTTTCTTT.

The V gene is TRBV18, the J gene TRBJ2-2; tentative D call: TRBD1 (6 bases). This CDR3 has 15 amino acids. Germline CDR1 KGHSH, CDR2 LQKENI. V lost 8 bases and J lost 0, with 13 bases in between. In DNA form, the CDR3 reads TGTGCCAGCAGGACCAGGACAGCGAACACCGGGGAGCTGTTTTTT. Translation: CASRTRTANTGELFF.

This chain links TRBV7-6 with TRBJ2-3; 8 bases line up with TRBD2. The length of the CDR3 is 15 residues. J was trimmed by 3 bases and V by 6 bases; bases with no gene match: 8. Germline-derived CDR1 and CDR2 are SGHVS and FNYEAQ. This chain's CDR3 is CASSSRLAQTDTQYF. The CDR3 coding sequence is TGTGCCAGCAGTTCTCGACTAGCGCAGACAGATACGCAGTATTTT.

The CDR3 loop reads CASSRGGETQYF. Written as DNA, the CDR3 is TGTGCCAGCAGCCGCGGGGGAGAGACCCAGTACTTC. V gene TRBV3-1 (or the pseudogene TRBV3-2) combines with J gene TRBJ2-5; 7 bases line up with TRBD2. Germline V gene sequence: CDR1 LGHDT, CDR2 YNNKEL (reference sequence). Losses at the gene ends were 4 bases for V and 4 bases for J; bases not matched to a gene: 0. The CDR3 is 12 amino acids.

This clone turned up a few times. The rearrangement joins TRBV11-2 to TRBJ2-5; TRBD1 aligns across 9 bases. The germline gives CDR1 SGHAT, CDR2 FQNNGV. The V and J ends lost 5 bases and 2 bases, in that order; junction bases with no gene match: 3. This CDR3 comprises 14 residues. The CDR3 loop is CASSPGTGQETQYF. The CDR3 DNA reads TGTGCCAGCAGCCCGGGGACAGGGCAAGAGACCCAGTACTTC.

The chain is built from TRBV20-1 and TRBJ2-7; D might be TRBD2 (6 bases). The germline V gene has CDR1 DFQATT and CDR2 SNEGSKA (reference sequence). Trimming pared 3 bases from V and 1 base from J, leaving 10 bases between. The CDR3 has 13 amino acids. The CDR3 sequence is CSASFSGSYEQYF. The CDR3 DNA sequence: TGCAGTGCTAGTTTTAGCGGTTCCTACGAGCAGTACTTC.

The rearrangement links TRBV24-1 to TRBJ2-7; 9 bases line up with TRBD2. The CDR3 loop spans 16 amino acids. The germline V gene has CDR1 KGHDR and CDR2 SFDVKD. J was trimmed by 3 bases and V by 2 bases; bases with no gene match: 7. The CDR3 nucleotides read TGTGCCACCAGTGATTCCGCCCTTAGCGGGAGCTACGAGCAGTACTTC. This gives the protein CATSDSALSGSYEQYF.

The chain uses TRBV12-3 or TRBV12-4 and TRBJ2-7, with D uncertain. This CDR3 comprises 12 residues. V dropped 5 bases and J dropped 7 bases, with 12 bases sitting between them. CDR3 nucleotide sequence: TGTGCCAGCAGTCCCCTTCAACAGGAGCAGTACTTC. Translated: CASSPLQQEQYF.